This is a list of T cell receptor beta chains from one sample in a study of T cells in Graves' hyperthyroidism and ophthalmopathy. TCRdb passed the multiplex PCR reads through MiXCR, listing each CDR3 protein once. The data contain around 580,000 distinct CDR3 sequences, approximately 15% of them singletons. Input material: blood. The receptors shown here come from a woman aged 18-30 years with Graves' hyperthyroidism. Each CDR3 is given with its conserved first and last residue. The D gene is left open where the match is weak. Clone size is given for some rows only: seen once, a few or many times, or a class if the clone is expanded.

J: TRBJ1-1
D: -
size: few
V: TRBV4-3
DNA: TGCGCCAGCAGCCGGTCTGAGACGGTTTTCTTT
CDR3: CASSRSETVFF

J: TRBJ1-2
D: -
size: -
V: TRBV11-2
DNA: TGTGCCAGCAGCCGCCGCCTACAGGGAACTAACTATGGCTACACCTTC
CDR3: CASSRRLQGTNYGYTF

J: TRBJ1-2
D: -
size: many
V: TRBV20-1
DNA: TGCAGTGCCCTAGGGACTTGGGGTTTGGATGGCTACACCTTC
CDR3: CSALGTWGLDGYTF

J: TRBJ2-7
D: TRBD1
size: few
V: TRBV27
DNA: TGTGCCAGCAGTTTGGGGACAGGCCCTCCCTACGAGCAGTACTTC
CDR3: CASSLGTGPPYEQYF

J: TRBJ1-4
D: -
size: few
V: TRBV30
DNA: TGTGCCTGGAGTATACAGGGTATCGGCGAACTGTTTTTT
CDR3: CAWSIQGIGELFF

J: TRBJ2-5
D: -
size: -
V: TRBV2
DNA: TGTGCCAGCAGTACCGGACTAAATAGCTTGACCCAGTACTTC
CDR3: CASSTGLNSLTQYF

J: TRBJ2-7
D: TRBD2
size: few
V: TRBV4-1
DNA: TGCGCCAGCAGCCAAGCTGCACTAGCGGGGGTCCCCTACGAGCAGTACTTC
CDR3: CASSQAALAGVPYEQYF

J: TRBJ1-2
D: -
size: many
V: TRBV7-2
DNA: TGTGCCAGCAGCTTAAGTCTCGGCTCCGCTAACTATGGCTACACCTTC
CDR3: CASSLSLGSANYGYTF

J: TRBJ1-1
D: TRBD1
size: few
V: TRBV5-6
DNA: TGTGCCAGCAGCGCCCTCGGGAATTCAGGGGGCAACACTGAAGCTTTCTTT
CDR3: CASSALGNSGGNTEAFF

J: TRBJ1-4
D: -
size: -
V: TRBV6-1
DNA: TGTGCCAGTACGTCCGGGACAACTAATGAAAAACTGTTTTTT
CDR3: CASTSGTTNEKLFF

J: TRBJ1-4
D: -
size: -
V: TRBV20-1
DNA: TGCAGTGCTAGGTACCAGGATAGGGAAAAACTGTTTTTT
CDR3: CSARYQDREKLFF

J: TRBJ2-7
D: -
size: many
V: TRBV20-1
DNA: TGCAGTGCTAGTTTCAGCACCTACGAGCAGTACTTC
CDR3: CSASFSTYEQYF

J: TRBJ1-2
D: TRBD1
size: -
V: TRBV10-3
DNA: TGTGCCATCAGTGAGGGGGGGACAGAAATTCCCCGGGGGCGTTTCACCTTC
CDR3: CAISEGGTEIPRGRFTF

J: TRBJ2-7
D: TRBD2
size: -
V: TRBV29-1
DNA: TGCAGCGTTGAAGGGACTAGCGGGATTTTCGACGAGCAGTACTTC
CDR3: CSVEGTSGIFDEQYF

J: TRBJ2-7
D: -
size: many
V: TRBV6-2/TRBV6-3
DNA: TGTGCCAGCGCTATCTACGGACGGGCCTCCTACGAGCAGTACTTC
CDR3: CASAIYGRASYEQYF